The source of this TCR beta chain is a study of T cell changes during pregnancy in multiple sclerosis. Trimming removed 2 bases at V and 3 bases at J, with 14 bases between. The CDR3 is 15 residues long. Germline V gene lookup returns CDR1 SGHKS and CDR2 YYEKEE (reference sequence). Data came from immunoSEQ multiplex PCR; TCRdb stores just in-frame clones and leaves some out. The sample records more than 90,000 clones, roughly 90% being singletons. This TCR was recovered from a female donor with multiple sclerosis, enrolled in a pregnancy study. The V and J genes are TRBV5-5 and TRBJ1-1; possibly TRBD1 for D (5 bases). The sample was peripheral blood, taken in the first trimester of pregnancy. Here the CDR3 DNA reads TGTGCCAGCAGCTTCAGGGAACCAAAAGACACTGAAGCTTTCTTT. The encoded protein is CASSFREPKDTEAFF.